The T cell receptor beta chain under discussion was sequenced for a study of cytomegalovirus exposure and HLA in healthy donors (TCRdb year 2017). Context from the whole study: An earlier analysis of approximately 550 of the donors reported about 290 Gb of sequence data and roughly 100 million unique TCR beta sequences from some 180 million T cells. The study was designed to test whether signatures of past pathogen exposure could be identified by cataloging public T cell receptors. Among under 450 genotyped donors of the cohort, an average of around 240,000 unique TCR beta nucleotide sequences were sequenced per donor, around a sixth of them non-productive. Besides the first cohort of approximately 710 subjects, a separate validation cohort made up of 120 or so different subjects was used. Alongside the repertoire data, information on donor age, sex, ethnicity and CMV serostatus was compiled. The number of typed donors differed by locus: 629-630 for A, B, C, DRB1 and DQB1; approximately 530 for DQA1; 606 for DPA1; and roughly 490 for DPB1. Using immunosequencing, the study profiled T cell repertoires from roughly 650 subjects and related those repertoires to cytomegalovirus serostatus. To study patterns of TCR occurrence, a later analysis re-analyzed previously published TCR beta repertoires from more than 550 donors and added high-resolution HLA genotyping. Four or five DR-DQ haplotypes were handled as single units for association and clustering because linkage in the cohort was strong. In a later genetic analysis, genome-wide SNP genotypes for about 60% of the 666 donors were used, and that subset was treated as a discovery cohort. An early release covering roughly 640 HLA-typed donors comprised around 300 gigabases of sequencing data and some 79 million unique TCR sequences. Class I and class II HLA loci were covered by the typing at four-digit resolution. The genetic ancestry cluster associated with self-reported Caucasian donors included over 80% of the 350 to 500 genotyped donors. The study combined high-throughput TCR immunosequencing, statistical association of individual TCRs with disease status, and machine learning to predict cytomegalovirus infection status. The later analysis used no new phenotypic data to find candidate immune exposures, relying instead on TCR beta sequences and their occurrence across donors. In an earlier analysis of more than 550 of the donors, high-throughput TCR beta sequencing was used to judge whether each TCR beta V gene segment behaved as functional or pseudogenic. All discovery cohort repertoires had been generated on a single sequencing platform. Overall study results and their limits: The classifier was reported to diagnose cytomegalovirus status with high specificity and sensitivity in both the original cohort and the validation cohort. In a later analysis, HLA-associated TCR beta chains were found to be more clonally expanded and to have lower generation probabilities than equally common non-associated chains. Presence/absence analyses assumed roughly uniform sequencing depth across donors, an assumption that may not hold. A later genetic analysis associated a missense DCLRE1C variant with V-gene and J-gene trimming of TCR beta chains, and an independent cohort replicated the association. When HLA alleles, especially DR and DQ, strongly co-occurred, TCR associations were difficult to assign to individual alleles. Only TCR beta chains were sequenced in this cohort, and the absence of alpha or paired-chain data limited detectable features. Because HLA typing was missing for some donors at each locus, association tests included only the typed subset. A further reported finding was that TCR beta sequences accurately predicted the HLA-A and HLA-B alleles for most subjects in the first cohort. In an earlier analysis of some 540 of the donors, most TCR beta V segments appeared in productive rearrangements about 87% or about 30% of the time, broadly matching IMGT annotations. Linkage disequilibrium might explain the correlated functional status among segregating V segments, but an unknown experimental factor could not be ruled out. A total of fewer than 200 TCR beta chains were listed by the study as associated with cytomegalovirus. Compared with the roughly 700-donor mean, donors in an Asian-associated ancestry cluster had fewer N-insertions in productive TCRs, according to a later genetic analysis. Specific HLA alleles were associated with some 15,000 TCR beta sequences at a false discovery rate of 0.05 in a later analysis. Because counts were too low, approximately 18 rarely observed V segments, including chromosome 9 orphons, were excluded from the earlier analysis of some 540 of the donors. Most TCR sequences were observed very rarely across donors, whereas some public TCRs were present in many individuals. A later analysis found that TCR association rates varied across HLA loci, with DRB1 alleles showing the most associated TCRs and HLA-C alleles the fewest. The sequencing pipeline was judged likely to have produced a cluster of highly shared sequence variants as a technical artifact. Immune exposure information for the cohort was limited to CMV serostatus. In a later analysis, most CMV-associated TCR beta chains were found to appear HLA-restricted, with HLA associations seemingly driven largely by CMV exposure. In vitro tests confirmed that a few of the cytomegalovirus-associated TCR beta chains recognize cytomegalovirus antigens. In a later analysis, several top co-occurrence clusters were reported to appear linked to parvovirus B19, influenza, CMV and Epstein-Barr virus. The authors suggested that the approach could potentially be extended to other disease states and immunological phenotypes. The 87-base-pair reads could not distinguish some IMGT-functional V segments, including TRBV6-2 and TRBV6-3, so those segments were excluded.

The CDR3 numbers 14 residues from cysteine through phenylalanine. This entry keeps only the CDR3 DNA: 42 bases, framed from base 1. The germline V gene encodes CDR1 MNHNS and CDR2 SASEGT. Trimming takes 4 bases from V and 5 bases from J, and the germline ends sit 12 bases apart. The receptor library was made with the immunoSEQ multiplex PCR assay. A mixture of 60 forward primers for TCR Vbeta segments and 13 reverse primers for TCR Jbeta segments was used in the multiplex PCR. Amplification of the CDR3 region of rearranged TCR beta genes was performed with a multiplex PCR assay on genomic DNA. The Illumina HiSeq System was used to sequence the amplified TCR beta libraries as 87-base-pair reads. Processing in the source paper ran as follows. A later analysis counted about 80 million unique TCR beta chains across the approximately 700 repertoires, and about 10 million of these chains were shared by at least two donors. To remove PCR and sequencing errors, raw reads were error-corrected and collapsed into unique sequences using a nearest-neighbor algorithm that merged closely related sequences. Alignment of CDR3 sequences to IMGT reference sequences was used to assign V, D and J gene segments. Each retained sequence needed at least a six-nucleotide match to both a V gene segment and a J gene segment. A rearrangement counted as productive if the CDR3 had no stop codons and remained in frame with V and J, and every other rearrangement counted as non-productive. Following IMGT convention, CDR3 was defined as the stretch from the second conserved V-encoded cysteine to the conserved J-encoded phenylalanine. In an earlier analysis of 500 to 650 of the donors, sequences lacking an unambiguous match to a single V gene segment were excluded. An earlier analysis of a few hundred of the donors called V segments functional above 56.7% productive rearrangements and segregating when the between-donor standard deviation exceeded 5%. A statistical classification framework was built to diagnose cytomegalovirus status from the catalog of TCR beta chain sequences. A later analysis assigned V and J genes by comparing TCR nucleotide sequences with IMGT/GENE-DB human TR gene sequences. The TCRdist pipeline was used in a later analysis to assign CDR3 sequences and most-parsimonious VDJ recombination scenarios. In a later analysis, every TCR beta chain was defined by the combination of its CDR3 amino acid sequence and its V-gene family, and reads without a unique V-gene family were dropped. To address suspected cross-contamination and a sequencing artifact, a later analysis removed roughly 580 highly shared, low-generation-probability nucleotide sequences. In a later analysis, a clonal expansion index was calculated for each public chain from normalized within-repertoire ranks of inferred template counts. Generation probabilities in a later analysis came from a VDJ recombination model fitted to out-of-frame rearrangements, and those results were checked against IGoR. A later analysis scored TCR-TCR, TCR-HLA and TCR-CMV co-occurrence with hypergeometric tests, applying a repertoire-size bias correction to TCR pairs. A later analysis estimated false discovery rates by permuting HLA or CMV assignments 20 times. A later analysis grouped co-occurring TCRs with DBSCAN, adding TCRdist sequence similarity when clustering within HLA-allele-positive subsets. Repertoires with fewer than 30,000 or more than 120,000 public chains, plus five repertoires with anomalous nucleotide sharing, were excluded from co-occurrence clustering. Imported from immuneACCESS, the table was reduced by TCRdb to in-frame sequences with V and J called. These copies leave out some clones; in studies compared against another copy, an unresolved V gene accounts for under half, and the cause of the remainder is not known. V and J calls and clone size come straight from that table; D and trimming were deduced from the DNA. The sample profile shows 150,000 to 200,000 clones; roughly 79% of them were found once. 2% to 2.5% of the sample is in the top ten clones.

This clone came up a few times. This receptor's antigen is unknown. Base-call qualities are not available, and no considerably larger clone is one nucleotide away. In total, roughly 670 healthy bone marrow donors made up the cohort. At the time of sampling, all cohort members were nominally healthy, though unrecorded immune exposures were likely present. The donor tested CMV seropositive, placing the donor among the 290 or so seropositive members of the cohort. Every donor gave a peripheral blood sample, and the peripheral blood mononuclear cells from that sample were used for TCR beta sequencing. The Qiagen DNeasy Blood Extraction Kit was used to extract genomic DNA from the blood cell samples.

The V and J segments used are TRBV6-1 and TRBJ1-5; the D gene is perhaps TRBD1, on 5 matching bases. The material sequenced was PBMCs. The TCR sequence derives from a woman aged 25-40 years in good health and CMV-seropositive. The DNA is as follows: TGTGCCAGCAGTGTATCAGGGTCCCATCAGCCCCAGCATTTT. Translated, this is CASSVSGSHQPQHF.